Listed below are T cell receptor beta chains from one sample, sequenced in a study of OX40 agonist ivuxolimab in advanced cancers. Clones were sequenced by immunoSEQ multiplex PCR, and TCRdb holds only the in-frame ones, with some missing. The table shows about 77,000 clones, with approximately 81% occurring only once. Material: CD4+ or CD8+ T cells sorted from blood, obtained in a trial of the OX40 agonist ivuxolimab. These receptor sequences come from an adult with an advanced solid tumor such as melanoma, head and neck, liver or kidney cancer. Both conserved end residues are part of each CDR3. Size values are once, few and many counts, or a class for expanded clones, and some rows have none.

j_call cdr3_length v_call clone_size cdr3_aa
TRBJ2-3 16 TRBV27 - CASSYAGTRNTDTQYF
TRBJ1-2 15 TRBV7-9 - CASSPYGGSNYGYTF
TRBJ2-5 12 TRBV19 - CASSGGPETQYF
TRBJ2-2 17 TRBV5-1 - CASSLDTSGTPSGELFF
TRBJ2-3 12 TRBV5-4 - CASSLDADTQYF
TRBJ1-6 18 TRBV11-3 - CASSLDQGGSSYNSPLHF
TRBJ1-1 14 TRBV7-8 - CASSLGLRATEAFF
TRBJ2-1 16 TRBV5-1 - CASTPSTGRNYNEQFF
TRBJ2-3 15 TRBV10-3 - CAISTGLAGADTQYF
TRBJ2-3 15 TRBV6-5 few CASSYSVESTDTQYF
TRBJ2-6 14 TRBV29-1 - CSALTGTGANVLTF
TRBJ2-2 15 TRBV30 - CAWSVLGPGTGELFF
TRBJ1-4 13 TRBV29-1 - CSVGTGGPEKLFF
TRBJ2-3 11 TRBV6-1 - CAVRYTDTQYF
TRBJ2-1 14 TRBV29-1 - CSVEEGTGGSEQFF
TRBJ2-3 15 TRBV5-1 - CASSRAGEDTDTQYF
TRBJ2-7 15 TRBV9 - CASSRGQQYTYEQYF
TRBJ1-1 14 TRBV6-1 - CASSMTGLSTEAFF
TRBJ2-2 14 TRBV10-2 - CAVPSSYDTGELFF
TRBJ2-3 14 TRBV7-3 - CASSLQGATDTQYF
TRBJ2-5 15 TRBV4-3 - CASSPGWGSQETQYF
TRBJ2-1 18 TRBV27 - CASSLKPPLLGTYNEQFF
TRBJ1-2 15 TRBV4-1 few CASSQAGGSDYGYTF
TRBJ1-5 15 TRBV4-1 few CASSQDVQARQPQHF
TRBJ2-2 13 TRBV6-1 - CASKEGDTGELFF
TRBJ2-1 13 TRBV6-4 - CASRGLGDNEQFF
TRBJ2-3 16 TRBV2 - CASSYWDNHPTDTQYF
TRBJ2-1 16 TRBV27 few CASSLSTSGRGGEQFF
TRBJ1-2 14 TRBV6-5 - CASSYAGPNYGYTF
TRBJ1-2 12 TRBV6-1 few CASLQPTYGYTF
TRBJ2-7 16 TRBV6-1 - CASCVNPGQGAYEQYF
TRBJ2-3 16 TRBV9 - CASSVGAGGFTDTQYF
TRBJ2-3 15 TRBV29-1 - CSATGLAGRTDTQYF
TRBJ2-7 14 TRBV10-3 - CATDGGMSSYEQYF
TRBJ1-5 15 TRBV6-6 - CASRTKQGDNQPQHF
TRBJ2-5 14 TRBV5-1 - CASSWGRREETQYF
TRBJ2-2 11 TRBV6-5 once CAIGRTGELFF